The clone carrying this T cell receptor beta chain is termed medium-sized (0.01 to 0.1%). The record originates from a study of OX40 agonist ivuxolimab in advanced cancers. Turning to the study itself: Head and neck, renal cell, melanoma or hepatocellular carcinoma were the cancers that dose-escalation patients had.

Libraries were prepared by immunoSEQ multiplex PCR; TCRdb keeps only in-frame clonotypes and omits some of them. Here the sample spans fewer than 60,000 clones, around 82% being singletons. V trimming: 5 bases; J trimming: 7 bases; junction bases outside the gene matches: 14. The germline gives CDR1 MNHEY, CDR2 SMNVEV (reference sequence). The length of the CDR3 is 16 residues. This rearrangement joins TRBV27 to TRBJ2-7, with 10 bases fitting TRBD1. The clonotype originates from an adult with an advanced solid tumor such as melanoma, head and neck, liver or kidney cancer. The source material was CD4+ or CD8+ T cells sorted from blood, sampled in a trial of the OX40 agonist ivuxolimab. Written as DNA, the CDR3 is TGTGCCAGCAGTCCCCGACAGGGGGCGAATATTCAAGAGCAGTACTTC. Translated: CASSPRQGANIQEQYF.